This TCR beta chain stems from a study of blood T cells in healthy people across ages. Regarding the study as a whole: TCR beta diversity, measured per million T cells, fell in a roughly linear way with age.

Through a sample-barcoded 5' primer and a J-beta primer mix, a second PCR was run for about 6 to 12 cycles. TCRdb reprocessed the 5' RACE reads with MiXCR, giving one entry per CDR3 protein. The data show some 1.8 million distinct CDR3 sequences, with roughly two fifths seen just once and under 30% held by the top ten. A note on this clonotype: Antigen: not known.

Germline CDR1 SGHTA, CDR2 FQGNSA. There are 17 residues in the CDR3. V shed 5 bases, J shed 0 bases, and the junction held 5 bases outside the gene matches. This TCR was sampled from a human donor in good health. This chain connects TRBV7-2 to TRBJ2-3, with 13 nucleotides matching TRBD2. Specimen: blood. CDR3 in DNA: TGTGCCAGCAGCCCCTGGACTAGCGGGGGCAGCACAGATACGCAGTATTTT. The encoded protein is CASSPWTSGGSTDTQYF.